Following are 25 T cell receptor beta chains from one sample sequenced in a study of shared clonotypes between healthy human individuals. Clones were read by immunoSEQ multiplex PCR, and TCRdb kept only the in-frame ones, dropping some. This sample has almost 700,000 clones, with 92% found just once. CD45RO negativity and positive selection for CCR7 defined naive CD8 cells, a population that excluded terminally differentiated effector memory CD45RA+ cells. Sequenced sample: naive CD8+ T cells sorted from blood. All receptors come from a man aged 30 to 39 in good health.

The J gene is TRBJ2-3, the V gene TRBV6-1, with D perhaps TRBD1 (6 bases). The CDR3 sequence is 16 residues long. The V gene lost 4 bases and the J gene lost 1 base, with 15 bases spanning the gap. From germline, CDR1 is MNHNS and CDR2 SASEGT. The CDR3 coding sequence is TGTGCCAGCAGTGTCGACAGGTCGCTGGGCACAGATACGCAGTATTTT. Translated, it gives CASSVDRSLGTDTQYF.

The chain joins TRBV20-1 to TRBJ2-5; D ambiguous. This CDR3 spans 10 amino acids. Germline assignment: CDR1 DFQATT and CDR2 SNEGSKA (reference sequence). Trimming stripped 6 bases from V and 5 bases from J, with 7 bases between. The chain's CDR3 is CSAAWETQYF. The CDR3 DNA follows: TGCAGTGCCGCCTGGGAGACCCAGTACTTC.

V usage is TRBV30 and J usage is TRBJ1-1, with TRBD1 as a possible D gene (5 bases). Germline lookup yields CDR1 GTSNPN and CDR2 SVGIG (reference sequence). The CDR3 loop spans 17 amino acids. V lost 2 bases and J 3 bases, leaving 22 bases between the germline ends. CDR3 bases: TGTGCCTGGAGTATTAATGACGGAAAAAAAGGGGACACTGAAGCTTTCTTT. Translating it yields CAWSINDGKKGDTEAFF.

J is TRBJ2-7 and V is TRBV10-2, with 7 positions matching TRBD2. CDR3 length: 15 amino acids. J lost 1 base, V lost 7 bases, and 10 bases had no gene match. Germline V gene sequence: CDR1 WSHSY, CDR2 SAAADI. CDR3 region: CASTARGGRSYEQYF. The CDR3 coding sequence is TGCGCCAGCACAGCACGGGGAGGGCGATCCTACGAGCAGTACTTC.

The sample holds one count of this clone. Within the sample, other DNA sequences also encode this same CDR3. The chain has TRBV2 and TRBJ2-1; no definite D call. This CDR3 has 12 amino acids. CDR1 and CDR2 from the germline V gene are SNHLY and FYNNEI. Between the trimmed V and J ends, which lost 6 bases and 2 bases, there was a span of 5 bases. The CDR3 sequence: CASRGTYNEQFF. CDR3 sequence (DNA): TGTGCCAGCAGGGGAACCTACAATGAGCAGTTCTTC.

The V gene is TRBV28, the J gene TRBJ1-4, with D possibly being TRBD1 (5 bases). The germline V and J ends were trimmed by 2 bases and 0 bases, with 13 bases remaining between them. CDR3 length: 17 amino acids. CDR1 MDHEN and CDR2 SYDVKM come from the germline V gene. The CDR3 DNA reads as TGTGCCAGCAGTTTACTGGGGACGATAACAACTAATGAAAAACTGTTTTTT. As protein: CASSLLGTITTNEKLFF. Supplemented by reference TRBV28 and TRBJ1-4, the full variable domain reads DVKVTQSSRYLVKRTGEKVFLECVQDMDHENMFWYRQDPGLGLRLIYFSYDVKMKEKGDIPEGYSVSREKKERFSLILESASTNQTSMYLCASSLLGTITTNEKLFFGSGTQLSVL.

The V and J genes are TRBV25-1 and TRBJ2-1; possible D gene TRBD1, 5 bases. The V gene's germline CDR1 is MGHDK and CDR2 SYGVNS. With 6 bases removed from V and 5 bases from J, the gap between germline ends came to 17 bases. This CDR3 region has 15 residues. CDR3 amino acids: CASSLGAAADNEQFF. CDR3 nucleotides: TGTGCCAGCAGCCTTGGGGCGGCGGCGGACAATGAGCAGTTCTTC. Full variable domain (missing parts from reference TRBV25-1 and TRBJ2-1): EADIYQTPRYLVIGTGKKITLECSQTMGHDKMYWYQQDPGMELHLIHYSYGVNSTEKGDLSSESTVSRIRTEHFPLTLESARPSHTSQYLCASSLGAAADNEQFFGPGTRLTVL.

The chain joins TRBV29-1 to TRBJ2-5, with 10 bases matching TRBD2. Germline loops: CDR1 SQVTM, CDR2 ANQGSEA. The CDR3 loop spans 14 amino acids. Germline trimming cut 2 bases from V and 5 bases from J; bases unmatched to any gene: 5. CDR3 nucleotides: TGCAGCGTTGAACTAGCGGGAGCGGGGGAGACCCAGTACTTC. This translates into CSVELAGAGETQYF.

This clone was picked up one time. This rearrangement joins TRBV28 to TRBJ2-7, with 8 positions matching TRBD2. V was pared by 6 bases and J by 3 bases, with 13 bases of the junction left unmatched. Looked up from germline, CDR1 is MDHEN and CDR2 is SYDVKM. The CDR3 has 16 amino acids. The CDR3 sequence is CASRPTSGSTYYEQYF. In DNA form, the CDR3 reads TGTGCCAGCAGGCCTACTAGCGGAAGCACATACTACGAGCAGTACTTC.

The CDR3 here is CASSFRLRLDAYNEQFF. DNA for the CDR3: TGTGCCAGCAGTTTCCGTCTCCGACTAGATGCCTACAATGAGCAGTTCTTC. The chain links TRBV28 to TRBJ2-1; tentative D call: TRBD2 (6 bases). The CDR3 covers 17 residues. V dropped 3 bases and J dropped 2 bases, with 17 bases sitting between them. Germline CDR1 MDHEN, CDR2 SYDVKM.

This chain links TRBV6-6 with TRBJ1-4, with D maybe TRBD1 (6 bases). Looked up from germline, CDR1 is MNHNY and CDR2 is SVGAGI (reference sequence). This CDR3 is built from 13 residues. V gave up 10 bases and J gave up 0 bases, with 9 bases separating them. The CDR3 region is CATKGATNEKLFF. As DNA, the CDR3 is TGTGCCACAAAGGGGGCAACTAATGAAAAACTGTTTTTT.

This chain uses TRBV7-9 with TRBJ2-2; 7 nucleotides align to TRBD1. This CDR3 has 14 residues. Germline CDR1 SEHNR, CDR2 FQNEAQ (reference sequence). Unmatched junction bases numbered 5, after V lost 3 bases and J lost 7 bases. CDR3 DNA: TGTGCCAGCAGCTTGACAGGGTTGGTCGGGGAGCTGTTTTTT. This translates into CASSLTGLVGELFF. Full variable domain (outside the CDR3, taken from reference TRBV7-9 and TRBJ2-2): DTGVSQNPRHKITKRGQNVTFRCDPISEHNRLYWYRQTLGQGPEFLTYFQNEAQLEKSRLLSDRFSAERPKGSFSTLEIQRTEQGDSAMYLCASSLTGLVGELFFGEGSRLTVL.

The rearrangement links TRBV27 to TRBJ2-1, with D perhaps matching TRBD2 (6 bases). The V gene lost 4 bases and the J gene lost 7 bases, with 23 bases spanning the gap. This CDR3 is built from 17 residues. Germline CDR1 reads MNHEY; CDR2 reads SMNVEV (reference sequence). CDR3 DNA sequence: TGTGCCAGCAGTTCCTGGATTTCGGAGGGCGATCGGAATGAGCAGTTCTTC. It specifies CASSSWISEGDRNEQFF.

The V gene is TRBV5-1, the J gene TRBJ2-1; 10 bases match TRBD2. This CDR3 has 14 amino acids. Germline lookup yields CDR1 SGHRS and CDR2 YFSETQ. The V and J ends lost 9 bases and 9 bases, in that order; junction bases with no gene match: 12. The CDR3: CATSIGTSAFEQFF. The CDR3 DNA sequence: TGCGCCACCTCCATAGGGACTAGCGCTTTTGAGCAGTTCTTC.

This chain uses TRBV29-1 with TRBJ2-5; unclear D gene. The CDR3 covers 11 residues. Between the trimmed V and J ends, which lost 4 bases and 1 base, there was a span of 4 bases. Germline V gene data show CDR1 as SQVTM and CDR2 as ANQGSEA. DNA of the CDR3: TGCAGCGTTGTTACCCAAGAGACCCAGTACTTC. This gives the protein CSVVTQETQYF.

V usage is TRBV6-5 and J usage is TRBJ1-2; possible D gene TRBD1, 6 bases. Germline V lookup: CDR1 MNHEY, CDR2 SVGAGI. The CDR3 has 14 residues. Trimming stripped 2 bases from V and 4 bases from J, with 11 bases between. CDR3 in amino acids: CASSYGGASYGYTF. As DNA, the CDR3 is TGTGCCAGCAGTTACGGGGGCGCAAGCTATGGCTACACCTTC.

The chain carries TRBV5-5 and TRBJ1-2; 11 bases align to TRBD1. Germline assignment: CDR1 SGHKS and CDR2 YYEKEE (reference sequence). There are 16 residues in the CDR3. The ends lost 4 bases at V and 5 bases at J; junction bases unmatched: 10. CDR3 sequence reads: CASSPTSGTGGYGYTF. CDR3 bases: TGTGCCAGCAGCCCGACATCGGGGACAGGGGGTTATGGCTACACCTTC.

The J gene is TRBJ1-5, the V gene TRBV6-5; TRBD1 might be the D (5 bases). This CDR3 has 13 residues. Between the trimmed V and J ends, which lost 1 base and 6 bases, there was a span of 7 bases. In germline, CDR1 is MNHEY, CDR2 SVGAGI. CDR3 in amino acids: CASSYFQGQPQHF. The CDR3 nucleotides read TGTGCCAGCAGTTACTTCCAGGGTCAGCCCCAGCATTTT.

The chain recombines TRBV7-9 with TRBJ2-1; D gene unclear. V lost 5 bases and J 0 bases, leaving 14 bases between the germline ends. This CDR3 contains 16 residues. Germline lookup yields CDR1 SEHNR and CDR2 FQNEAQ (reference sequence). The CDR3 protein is CASSPVGARSYNEQFF. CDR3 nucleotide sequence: TGTGCCAGCAGCCCAGTCGGCGCCCGCTCCTACAATGAGCAGTTCTTC. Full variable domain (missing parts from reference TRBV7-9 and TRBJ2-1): DTGVSQNPRHKITKRGQNVTFRCDPISEHNRLYWYRQTLGQGPEFLTYFQNEAQLEKSRLLSDRFSAERPKGSFSTLEIQRTEQGDSAMYLCASSPVGARSYNEQFFGPGTRLTVL.

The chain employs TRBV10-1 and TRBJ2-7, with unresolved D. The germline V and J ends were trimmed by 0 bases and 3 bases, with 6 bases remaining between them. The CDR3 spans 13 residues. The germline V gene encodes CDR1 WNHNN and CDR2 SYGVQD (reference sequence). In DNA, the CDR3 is TGCGCCAGCAGTGAGTCGGAGCGCTACGAGCAGTACTTC. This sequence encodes CASSESERYEQYF.

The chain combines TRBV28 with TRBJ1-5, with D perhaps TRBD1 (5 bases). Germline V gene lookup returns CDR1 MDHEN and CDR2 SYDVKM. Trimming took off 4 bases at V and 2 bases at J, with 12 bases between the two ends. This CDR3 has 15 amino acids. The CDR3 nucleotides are TGTGCCAGCAGTTACGTGGGGCCCCGCAATCAGCCCCAGCATTTT. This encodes CASSYVGPRNQPQHF. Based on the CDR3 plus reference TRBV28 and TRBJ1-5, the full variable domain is DVKVTQSSRYLVKRTGEKVFLECVQDMDHENMFWYRQDPGLGLRLIYFSYDVKMKEKGDIPEGYSVSREKKERFSLILESASTNQTSMYLCASSYVGPRNQPQHFGDGTRLSIL.

The CDR3 sequence: CATAELGQIDGYTF. The CDR3 DNA is TGTGCCACTGCGGAGTTAGGACAGATAGATGGCTACACCTTC. This rearrangement joins TRBV28 to TRBJ1-2, with D possibly TRBD1 on 6 matching bases. Trimming left V 10 bases short and J 6 bases short, with 21 bases between. Per germline, CDR1 MDHEN and CDR2 SYDVKM. The CDR3 is 14 residues long.

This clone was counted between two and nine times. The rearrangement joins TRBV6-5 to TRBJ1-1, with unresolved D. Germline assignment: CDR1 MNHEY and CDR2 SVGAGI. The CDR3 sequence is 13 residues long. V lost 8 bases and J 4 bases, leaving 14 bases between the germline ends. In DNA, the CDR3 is TGTGCCAGCTCCCTCGCCAGGAGCACTGAAGCTTTCTTT. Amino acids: CASSLARSTEAFF.

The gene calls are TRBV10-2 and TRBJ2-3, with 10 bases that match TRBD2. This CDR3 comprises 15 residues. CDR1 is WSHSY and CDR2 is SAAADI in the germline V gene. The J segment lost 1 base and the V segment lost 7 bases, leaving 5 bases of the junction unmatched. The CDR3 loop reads CASISGTSGTDTQYF. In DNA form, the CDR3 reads TGCGCCAGCATTTCCGGGACTAGCGGCACAGATACGCAGTATTTT.

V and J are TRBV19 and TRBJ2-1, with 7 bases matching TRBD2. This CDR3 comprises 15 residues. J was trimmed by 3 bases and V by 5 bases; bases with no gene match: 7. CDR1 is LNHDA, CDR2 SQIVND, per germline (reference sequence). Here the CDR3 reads CASSYAGAGYNEQFF. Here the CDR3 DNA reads TGTGCCAGTAGTTATGCGGGAGCTGGCTACAATGAGCAGTTCTTC. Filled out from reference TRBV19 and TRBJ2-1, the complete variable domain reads DGGITQSPKYLFRKEGQNVTLSCEQNLNHDAMYWYRQDPGQGLRLIYYSQIVNDFQKGDIAEGYSVSREKKESFPLTVTSAQKNPTAFYLCASSYAGAGYNEQFFGPGTRLTVL.